This T cell receptor beta chain was captured by sequencing in a study of blood T cell repertoires in COVID-19. Study-wide background: COVID-19 samples from acute and convalescent phases originated in the United States, Italy and Spain. PBMCs, B-cell-depleted T cells, or T cells provided the cDNA or gDNA that made up the material.

This CDR3 contains 14 residues. V shed 1 base, J shed 7 bases, and the junction held 6 bases outside the gene matches. Germline V CDR1 and CDR2: MNHEY, SMNVEV (reference sequence). Original processing notes: Nucleated cell counts were estimated from reference gene primer amplification. TCRdb's table, derived via immunoSEQ multiplex PCR, lists solely in-frame clones and lacks some. That table gives V, J and clone size, and the DNA gave D and trimming. The repertoire holds over 45,000 clones, with around four fifths as singletons. This TCR came from a man aged 40-55 years with acute or convalescent COVID-19. The sequenced material came from peripheral blood. The V call is TRBV27, the J call TRBJ2-5, with 7 bases aligning to TRBD1. Here the CDR3 reads CASSLLTGSGTQYF. The CDR3 bases are TGTGCCAGCAGTTTATTGACAGGGTCCGGGACCCAGTACTTC.